This entry lists 25 T cell receptor beta chains sequenced from one sample in a study of T cell responses to AZD1222 COVID-19 vaccine. Using immunoSEQ multiplex PCR, the repertoire was profiled, and TCRdb retains in-frame clones only, with some absent. The sample has about 35,000 clones, 65% to 90% seen once. The source material was peripheral blood, sampled on day 0 of AZD1222 vaccination. Receptor source: an adult in good health.

CDR3 region: CASSLERDNSPLHF. CDR3 in DNA: TGTGCCAGCAGCTTAGAGCGAGATAATTCACCCCTCCACTTT. This chain connects TRBV7-9 to TRBJ1-6; no clear D. The V gene lost 1 base and the J gene lost 5 bases, with 6 bases spanning the gap. Germline V gene lookup returns CDR1 SEHNR and CDR2 FQNEAQ (reference sequence). The CDR3 runs 14 residues. Filled out from reference TRBV7-9 and TRBJ1-6, the complete variable domain reads DTGVSQNPRHKITKRGQNVTFRCDPISEHNRLYWYRQTLGQGPEFLTYFQNEAQLEKSRLLSDRFSAERPKGSFSTLEIQRTEQGDSAMYLCASSLERDNSPLHFGNGTRLTVT.

This rearrangement joins TRBV13 to TRBJ2-7, with TRBD1 identical over 10 bases. After removal of 6 bases from V and 3 bases from J, the junction contained 5 bases not matched to a gene. CDR3 length equals 14 residues. CDR1 PRHDT and CDR2 FYEKMQ come from the germline V gene (reference sequence). The CDR3 nucleotides read TGTGCCAGCAGGCTCCGGGACAGGGGCTACGAGCAGTACTTC. Protein: CASRLRDRGYEQYF.

The rearrangement uses TRBV19 and TRBJ2-1; D unclear. The V end was cut by 8 bases, the J end by 5 bases, with 19 bases between. CDR1 and CDR2 from the germline V gene are LNHDA and SQIVND (reference sequence). The CDR3 has 15 residues. DNA for the CDR3: TGTGCCAGTCGGTTTCCTGGGCAGCTAGACAATGAGCAGTTCTTC. Its protein is CASRFPGQLDNEQFF.

This clone came up once. The chain couples TRBV7-3 to TRBJ2-2; TRBD1 matches 7 bases. V gave up 5 bases and J gave up 5 bases; unmatched junction bases: 5. Germline CDR1 reads SGHTA; CDR2 reads FQGTGA. CDR3 size: 14 residues. CDR3 DNA sequence: TGTGCCAGCAGCCGACAGGGAACGACCGGGGAGCTGTTTTTT. The encoded protein is CASSRQGTTGELFF. Variable domain in full (rest from reference TRBV7-3 and TRBJ2-2): GAGVSQTPSNKVTEKGKYVELRCDPISGHTALYWYRQSLGQGPEFLIYFQGTGAADDSGLPNDRFFAVRPEGSVSTLKIQRTERGDSAVYLCASSRQGTTGELFFGEGSRLTVL.

In its sample, this clone was seen once. V gene TRBV5-1 combines with J gene TRBJ2-7; unclear D gene. The V and J ends lost 2 bases and 4 bases respectively, with 13 bases between them. Germline CDR1 reads SGHRS; CDR2 reads YFSETQ. This CDR3 is 14 amino acids long. CDR3 residues: CASSFGGLEYEQYF. In DNA form, the CDR3 reads TGCGCCAGCAGCTTTGGTGGGTTAGAGTACGAGCAGTACTTC.

This chain connects TRBV13 to TRBJ2-7; no clear D gene. CDR1 and CDR2 from the germline V gene are PRHDT and FYEKMQ (reference sequence). Trimming stripped 5 bases from V and 3 bases from J, with 11 bases between. This CDR3 contains 13 residues. The CDR3 nucleotides are TGTGCCAGCAGCCTCGCGGCTCGCTACGAGCAGTACTTC. As protein: CASSLAARYEQYF.

V gene TRBV4-2 combines with J gene TRBJ1-5; TRBD1 agrees at 12 bases. V trimming: 4 bases; J trimming: 3 bases; junction bases outside the gene matches: 10. The CDR3 consists of 18 residues. CDR1 is LGHNA and CDR2 is YNFKEQ in the germline V gene. The chain's CDR3 is CASSPLAPGQGANQPQHF. The CDR3 nucleotides are TGTGCCAGCAGCCCCCTCGCCCCGGGACAGGGGGCCAATCAGCCCCAGCATTTT.

The chain has TRBV11-3 and TRBJ2-3; 8 bases line up with TRBD1. The CDR3 length is 16 residues. Germline CDR1 and CDR2: SGHNT and YENEEA. Germline trimming cut 1 base from V and 1 base from J; bases unmatched to any gene: 4. The CDR3 DNA reads as TGTGCCAGCAGCTTAGGACAGGGGACGGGCACAGATACGCAGTATTTT. It is translated as CASSLGQGTGTDTQYF.

The rearrangement joins TRBV7-2 to TRBJ2-5; 10 bases agree with TRBD1. J gave up 1 base and V 5 bases, and 4 bases lay outside the gene matches. The V gene's germline CDR1 is SGHTA and CDR2 FQGNSA. This CDR3 comprises 15 residues. CDR3: CASSLRQGAQETQYF. In nucleotides, the CDR3 is TGTGCCAGCAGCCTACGACAGGGGGCCCAAGAGACCCAGTACTTC.

The chain links TRBV13 to TRBJ2-7; a weak D match, TRBD2 (5 bases). Trimming cost V 3 bases and J 6 bases, with 18 bases left between them. Germline V CDR1 and CDR2: PRHDT, FYEKMQ (reference sequence). The CDR3 runs to 15 residues. As DNA, the CDR3 is TGTGCCAGCAGCTTTATGTCCGCCTCTCTAGCCGAGCAGTACTTC. Translating gives CASSFMSASLAEQYF. Full variable domain (remainder filled in from reference TRBV13 and TRBJ2-7): AAGVIQSPRHLIKEKRETATLKCYPIPRHDTVYWYQQGPGQDPQFLISFYEKMQSDKGSIPDRFSAQQFSDYHSELNMSSLELGDSALYFCASSFMSASLAEQYFGPGTRLTVT.

In DNA form, the CDR3 reads TGTGCCAGCAGCCGGGGGGGCACTGAAGCTTTCTTT. Translated, it gives CASSRGGTEAFF. The V call is TRBV6-5, the J call TRBJ1-1; weak D call: TRBD1 (5 bases). Germline V gene lookup returns CDR1 MNHEY and CDR2 SVGAGI. The CDR3 totals 12 residues. The V gene lost 6 bases and the J gene lost 4 bases, with 9 bases spanning the gap.

The chain couples TRBV19 to TRBJ2-3; tentatively, D is TRBD2 (5 bases). Germline V gives CDR1 LNHDA, CDR2 SQIVND (reference sequence). The CDR3 length is 15 residues. V lost 2 bases, J lost 3 bases, and 12 bases lay in between. In DNA, the CDR3 is TGTGCCAGTAGTATATCTCGGGAACCTACAGATACGCAGTATTTT. Translated: CASSISREPTDTQYF.

The chain recombines TRBV2 with TRBJ2-3; possible D gene TRBD1, 5 bases. The CDR3 length is 14 residues. CDR1 is SNHLY, CDR2 FYNNEI, per germline. Trimming cost V 9 bases and J 0 bases, with 13 bases left between them. CDR3 amino acids: CARTWTPSTDTQYF. In DNA, the CDR3 is TGTGCCAGAACTTGGACACCCAGCACAGATACGCAGTATTTT.

This clone appeared a single time. This chain joins TRBV7-8 and TRBJ1-1, with unresolved D. This CDR3 is 15 amino acids long. V lost 1 base and J lost 0, with 9 bases in between. In germline, CDR1 is SGHVS, CDR2 FQNEAQ. Here the CDR3 DNA reads TGTGCCAGCAGCTTAGGGAGAGAACTGAACACTGAAGCTTTCTTT. This sequence encodes CASSLGRELNTEAFF.

V gene TRBV10-3 combines with J gene TRBJ2-7, with 9 bases that match TRBD2. The V segment lost 11 bases and the J segment 0 bases; nucleotides outside the gene matches: 8. The CDR3 consists of 14 residues. Germline V gene data show CDR1 as ENHRY and CDR2 as SYGVKD. The DNA for the CDR3 is TGTGCCTCTTCCAGCGGGAGGCGCTCCTACGAGCAGTACTTC. It yields the protein CASSSGRRSYEQYF.

The rearrangement joins TRBV28 to TRBJ1-5; 10 nucleotides match TRBD1. V trimming: 8 bases; J trimming: 4 bases; junction bases outside the gene matches: 8. Germline V CDR1 and CDR2: MDHEN, SYDVKM. This CDR3 is built from 15 residues. The CDR3 region is CASLPGTGENQPQHF. DNA for the CDR3: TGTGCCAGCCTCCCTGGGACAGGGGAAAATCAGCCCCAGCATTTT.

The chain employs TRBV28 and TRBJ1-3; D remains ambiguous. The CDR3 runs to 14 residues. The V gene lost 5 bases and the J gene lost 0 bases, with 8 bases spanning the gap. The germline CDR1 and CDR2 sequences are MDHEN and SYDVKM. CDR3 in amino acids: CASSTEFSGNTIYF. The CDR3 DNA sequence: TGTGCCAGCAGTACAGAGTTCTCTGGAAACACCATATATTTT.

The V gene is TRBV6-5, the J gene TRBJ1-4; maybe TRBD1 (6 bases). The V gene's germline CDR1 is MNHEY and CDR2 SVGAGI. The CDR3 spans 15 residues. The V gene lost 4 bases and the J gene lost 8 bases, with 17 bases spanning the gap. The CDR3 coding sequence is TGTGCCAGCAGTTCGACAGGTTCCCGGGGAGAAAAACTGTTTTTT. Translation gives CASSSTGSRGEKLFF.

This chain uses TRBV7-2 with TRBJ2-5; D possibly corresponds to TRBD1 (5 bases). Per germline, CDR1 SGHTA and CDR2 FQGNSA. The CDR3 runs to 15 residues. V lost 1 base to trimming and J lost 5 bases, with 14 bases between them. The CDR3: CASSLDPGREETQYF. The CDR3, as DNA: TGTGCCAGCAGCTTAGATCCAGGGCGAGAGGAGACCCAGTACTTC.

The chain has TRBV10-1 and TRBJ2-1, with 10 bases lining up with TRBD1. Trimming cost V 2 bases and J 6 bases; bases outside gene matches: 7. Germline CDR1 reads WNHNN; CDR2 reads SYGVQD (reference sequence). CDR3 length equals 16 residues. Here the CDR3 reads CASSERTGGPGNEQFF. DNA of the CDR3: TGCGCCAGCAGTGAGCGGACAGGGGGTCCAGGCAATGAGCAGTTCTTC.

The chain couples TRBV11-1 to TRBJ1-1; D might be TRBD1 (5 bases). With 2 bases removed from V and 11 bases from J, the gap between germline ends came to 9 bases. This CDR3 contains 11 residues. CDR1 and CDR2 from the germline V gene are SGHAT and FQDESV (reference sequence). The CDR3 DNA sequence: TGTGCCAGCAGCTTACTGGGGGATGCTTTCTTT. Translated, it gives CASSLLGDAFF.

This clone was detected once. This chain uses TRBV7-7 with TRBJ2-7, with 8 bases identical to TRBD1. Germline V gives CDR1 SSHAT, CDR2 FNYEAQ (reference sequence). Trimming cost V 2 bases and J 8 bases; bases outside gene matches: 11. This CDR3 contains 15 residues. In DNA, the CDR3 is TGTGCCAGCAGCTTAAACTTGGACAGGGAAGGGAAGCAGTACTTC. The encoded protein is CASSLNLDREGKQYF.

The CDR3 here is CASSYTGGVSSPLHF. The CDR3 DNA follows: TGTGCCAGCAGTTACACCGGGGGGGTCAGCTCACCCCTCCACTTT. The rearrangement links TRBV6-5 to TRBJ1-6, with a possible D match to TRBD1 (5 bases). The germline gives CDR1 MNHEY, CDR2 SVGAGI. This CDR3 has 15 residues. The ends were cut back, 2 bases at V and 10 bases at J, with 15 bases in the middle.

This chain links TRBV2 with TRBJ1-6, with a weak D call TRBD1 (5 bases). V was clipped by 5 bases and J by 7 bases, with 15 bases between them. CDR1 and CDR2 (germline): SNHLY, FYNNEI. The CDR3 has 15 residues. CDR3 sequence reads: CASSLRDRDNSPLHF. The DNA of the CDR3 is TGTGCCAGCAGTTTACGGGACCGGGACAATTCACCCCTCCACTTT. The whole variable domain, remainder taken from reference TRBV2 and TRBJ1-6, is EPEVTQTPSHQVTQMGQEVILRCVPISNHLYFYWYRQILGQKVEFLVSFYNNEISEKSEIFDDQFSVERPDGSNFTLKIRSTKLEDSAMYFCASSLRDRDNSPLHFGNGTRLTVT.

In its sample, this clone ranks as medium-sized. The gene calls are TRBV19 and TRBJ2-7; 7 bases match TRBD1. After removal of 5 bases from V and 0 bases from J, the junction contained 10 bases not matched to a gene. This CDR3 is 16 amino acids long. CDR1 is LNHDA and CDR2 is SQIVND in the germline V gene (reference sequence). CDR3 DNA: TGTGCCAGTAGTCCTCAGGGGACAGTCGACTCCTACGAGCAGTACTTC. As protein: CASSPQGTVDSYEQYF.